The 8 T cell receptor beta chains below all came from one sample that was sequenced in a study of molecular identifiers for immune sequencing clone quantification. TCRdb processed the PCR reads anew with MiXCR; each CDR3 protein has one entry. The sample has roughly 50,000 distinct CDR3 sequences, approximately 26% seen once; the top ten hold approximately 1.9%. Material: naive CD8+ T cells from blood, with Jurkat cell RNA spiked in. Described subset: FACS-sorted CD8+CD4-CCR7+CD45RA+ naive T cells. The receptors were gathered from a human donor in good health. Some libraries in this study had Jurkat cell RNA spiked in.

Remarks on this clonotype: A junction end diverges from the germline sequence, so it may reflect a read error. This sequence joins TRBV11-1 and TRBJ2-7, with TRBD2 matching 7 bases. Germline assignment: CDR1 SGHAT and CDR2 FQDESV (reference sequence). The CDR3 consists of 15 residues. CDR3: CASSWGSGPAYEKYF. DNA for the CDR3: TGTGCCAGCAGCTGGGGTAGCGGGCCGGCCTACGAGAAGTACTTC.

In this sample, this clonotype turned up many times. The chain has TRBV19 and TRBJ1-1; maybe TRBD1 (6 bases). With 6 bases removed from V and 4 bases from J, the gap between germline ends came to 12 bases. The germline V gene encodes CDR1 LNHDA and CDR2 SQIVND (reference sequence). This CDR3 is built from 13 residues. The DNA of the CDR3 is TGTGCCAGTAGAGAGGGGGGAGTCACTGAAGCTTTCTTT. Its protein product is CASREGGVTEAFF.

Concerning this clonotype itself: With a much larger clone just one base away, this may be a read error. The chain links TRBV28 to TRBJ1-3; D perhaps matches TRBD1 (6 bases). Looked up from germline, CDR1 is MDHEN and CDR2 is SYDVKM. The length of the CDR3 is 15 residues. The CDR3 spells CASGFDRNSGNTIYF. The CDR3, as DNA: TGTGCCAGCGGTTTCGACAGGAACTCTGGAAACACCATATATTTT.

This clonotype was picked up many times. The chain is built from TRBV4-1 and TRBJ2-2; D unresolved. Trimming shortened V by 1 base and J by 6 bases, and 6 bases separated the two germline ends. The germline V gene encodes CDR1 MGHRA and CDR2 YSYEKL. The CDR3 extends over 13 amino acids. For the CDR3, the DNA is TGCGCCAGCAGCCAAGGGAATTCCGGGGAGCTGTTTTTT. This gives the protein CASSQGNSGELFF.

This clonotype has ten or more counts. The chain recombines TRBV14 with TRBJ1-1; TRBD1 is a possible D gene (6 bases). Trimming left V 0 bases short and J 1 base short, with 9 bases between. Germline V lookup: CDR1 SGHDN, CDR2 FVKESK. The CDR3 consists of 15 residues. Here the CDR3 reads CASSQDAGANTEAFF. The CDR3 coding sequence is TGTGCCAGCAGCCAAGATGCAGGGGCGAACACTGAAGCTTTCTTT. Using reference TRBV14 and TRBJ1-1 for the parts outside the CDR3, the full variable domain is EAGVTQFPSHSVIEKGQTVTLRCDPISGHDNLYWYRRVMGKEIKFLLHFVKESKQDESGMPNNRFLAERTGGTYSTLKVQPAELEDSGVYFCASSQDAGANTEAFFGQGTRLTVV.

This clonotype was seen many times. The chain uses TRBV7-2 and TRBJ1-2; D remains unclear. The V gene's germline CDR1 is SGHTA and CDR2 FQGNSA. The CDR3 contains 13 residues. Trimming removed 2 bases from V and 4 bases from J, with 8 bases in between. The CDR3 reads CASSLMSFYGYTF. In DNA, the CDR3 is TGTGCCAGCAGCTTAATGTCCTTCTATGGCTACACCTTC. The complete variable domain, with remaining parts taken from reference TRBV7-2 and TRBJ1-2, reads GAGVSQSPSNKVTEKGKDVELRCDPISGHTALYWYRQSLGQGLEFLIYFQGNSAPDKSGLPSDRFSAERTGGSVSTLTIQRTQQEDSAVYLCASSLMSFYGYTFGSGTRLTVV.

In this sample, this clonotype turned up many times. The chain has TRBV7-9 and TRBJ2-2; D gene unclear. CDR1 SEHNR and CDR2 FQNEAQ come from the germline V gene (reference sequence). V lost 2 bases and J lost 0, with 4 bases in between. The CDR3 contains 14 residues. The chain's CDR3 is CASSLPTNTGELFF. The CDR3 bases are TGTGCCAGCAGCTTACCGACGAACACCGGGGAGCTGTTTTTT.

About this clonotype: This may stem from a read error, because a much larger clone lies one nucleotide away. This rearrangement joins TRBV14 to TRBJ2-2; the D is unclear. CDR3 length equals 14 residues. Germline lookup yields CDR1 SGHDN and CDR2 FVKESK. The CDR3 here is CAGSQGMNTGELFF. CDR3 coding DNA: TGTGCCGGCAGCCAAGGGATGAACACCGGGGAGCTGTTTTTT.